These T cell receptor beta chains were read from a single sample in a study of blood T cell repertoires in COVID-19. Data came from immunoSEQ multiplex PCR; TCRdb stores just in-frame clones and leaves some out. The sample lists tens of thousands of clones, 80% to 85% occurring once. Source material: peripheral blood. These receptors were collected from a human donor in a cohort sampled during active or convalescent COVID-19. The CDR3 runs from the conserved cysteine through the conserved F or W. D genes are given only for firm matches. The size of a clone is reported for some rows only, either as once, few or many, or as a class for expanded clones.

>TRBJ1-6|-|TRBV7-2|once
CASSPQGAGNSPLHF
TGTGCCAGCAGTCCCCAGGGCGCGGGGAATTCACCCCTCCACTTT
>TRBJ2-7|-|TRBV6-2/TRBV6-3|-
CASSWTSYYEQYF
TGTGCCAGCAGTTGGACTTCCTACTACGAGCAGTACTTC
>TRBJ1-6|TRBD1|TRBV27|-
CASSLEPGGPPLHF
TGTGCCAGCAGTTTAGAACCAGGGGGGCCACCCCTCCACTTT
>TRBJ1-4|-|TRBV6-6|-
CASSPVGLKLFF
TGTGCCAGCAGTCCGGTCGGTCTGAAACTGTTTTTT
>TRBJ1-2|-|TRBV6-2/TRBV6-3|-
CASSADRYYGYTF
TGTGCCAGCAGCGCTGACAGGTACTATGGCTACACCTTC
>TRBJ1-5|TRBD1|TRBV5-4|-
CASSLGTGDSNQPQHF
TGTGCCAGCAGCTTGGGGACAGGGGATAGCAATCAGCCCCAGCATTTT
>TRBJ1-2|-|TRBV7-9|few
CASSPRRPIFNYGYTF
TGTGCCAGCAGCCCTCGCAGGCCAATTTTTAACTATGGCTACACCTTC
>TRBJ2-5|TRBD2|TRBV29-1|-
CSANGLAGGAKETQYF
TGCAGCGCAAATGGACTAGCGGGGGGGGCAAAAGAGACCCAGTACTTC
>TRBJ2-1|-|TRBV19|-
CASSIAGAAYNEQFF
TGTGCCAGTAGTATTGCGGGGGCCGCCTACAATGAGCAGTTCTTC
>TRBJ2-6|TRBD1|TRBV18|-
CASSPRTGRSSGANVLTF
TGTGCCAGCTCACCACGGACAGGGAGGAGCTCTGGGGCCAACGTCCTGACTTTC
>TRBJ1-1|-|TRBV12-3/TRBV12-4|-
CASRMDWNTEAFF
TGTGCCAGCAGGATGGACTGGAACACTGAAGCTTTCTTT
>TRBJ1-2|-|TRBV6-2/TRBV6-3|-
CASSNDNPNYGYTF
TGTGCCAGCAGTAACGACAATCCCAACTATGGCTACACCTTC
>TRBJ1-6|-|TRBV3-1/TRBV3-2|-
CASSLGGDNSPLHF
TGTGCCAGCAGCCTAGGGGGGGATAATTCACCCCTCCACTTT
>TRBJ1-2|-|TRBV7-8|-
CASSLRSQGYTF
TGTGCCAGCAGCTTACGGAGTCAGGGCTACACCTTC
>TRBJ2-3|-|TRBV19|-
CASSIEGVNTQYF
TGTGCCAGTAGTATCGAGGGGGTAAATACGCAGTATTTT
>TRBJ1-3|-|TRBV6-2/TRBV6-3|-
CASSYAAAGNTIYF
TGTGCCAGCAGTTACGCGGCCGCTGGAAACACCATATATTTT
>TRBJ2-1|TRBD1|TRBV2|few
CASSEAHLQGDGSFNEQFF
TGTGCCAGCAGTGAAGCCCACCTCCAGGGGGACGGCTCCTTTAATGAGCAGTTCTTC
>TRBJ2-7|TRBD1|TRBV11-2|-
CASSLGQGRREQYF
TGTGCCAGCAGCTTAGGACAGGGGAGACGCGAGCAGTACTTC
>TRBJ2-7|TRBD1|TRBV29-1|-
CSVGSWTGGVFSYEQYF
TGCAGCGTTGGGTCCTGGACAGGGGGTGTATTCTCCTACGAGCAGTACTTC
>TRBJ1-4|TRBD1|TRBV5-1|-
CASSTTGGQGEKLFF
TGCGCCAGCAGCACCACAGGGGGCCAGGGTGAAAAACTGTTTTTT
>TRBJ1-4|TRBD1|TRBV19|-
CASSIRSGTGDEKLFF
TGTGCCAGTAGTATTAGATCCGGGACAGGAGATGAAAAACTGTTTTTT
>TRBJ2-1|-|TRBV3-1/TRBV3-2|-
CASSQRGTPRYNEQFF
TGTGCCAGCAGCCAACGTGGGACTCCTCGCTACAATGAGCAGTTCTTC
>TRBJ1-3|-|TRBV7-2|-
CASSARTDSGNTIYF
TGTGCCAGCAGCGCGCGGACTGACTCTGGAAACACCATATATTTT
>TRBJ1-2|TRBD1|TRBV4-2|-
CASSQGTGERGYTF
TGTGCCAGCAGCCAAGGGACAGGGGAACGTGGCTACACCTTC
>TRBJ2-7|TRBD2|TRBV7-2|-
CASSFSGGSYEQYF
TGTGCCAGCAGCTTCAGCGGGGGGTCATACGAGCAGTACTTC
>TRBJ2-2|-|TRBV10-3|-
CAISETIRENTGELFF
TGTGCCATCAGTGAGACAATCAGGGAAAACACCGGGGAGCTGTTTTTT
>TRBJ1-2|TRBD1|TRBV7-9|many
CASSVGQVLNYGYTF
TGTGCCAGCAGCGTGGGACAGGTCCTAAACTATGGCTACACCTTC
>TRBJ1-2|-|TRBV30|-
CAWSRETYGYTF
TGTGCCTGGAGTCGGGAGACCTATGGCTACACCTTC
>TRBJ1-3|TRBD1|TRBV18|-
CASSPGTGAGSGNTIYF
TGTGCCAGCTCACCTGGGACAGGGGCCGGCTCTGGAAACACCATATATTTT
>TRBJ2-5|-|TRBV12-3/TRBV12-4|-
CASSLKLQETQYF
TGTGCCAGCAGTTTAAAACTCCAAGAGACCCAGTACTTC
>TRBJ1-2|-|TRBV24-1|-
CATSDLQRGGQGGYTF
TGTGCCACCAGTGATTTGCAAAGGGGGGGGCAGGGAGGCTACACCTTC